Listed below are T cell receptor beta chains from one sample, sequenced in a study of T cell changes during pregnancy in multiple sclerosis. Sequencing used immunoSEQ multiplex PCR; TCRdb keeps in-frame clones, though not all of them. In the table there are 45,000 to 55,000 clones, 90% to 95% of which are singletons. Sequenced here: peripheral blood, sampled after pregnancy. The receptors derive from a female donor with multiple sclerosis, enrolled in a pregnancy study. Each CDR3 is given with its conserved first and last residue. The D gene is left open where the match is weak. The size field is filled for only some rows; it gives once, few, many or a size class.

cdr3_length,j_call,clone_size,d_call,v_call,cdr3_aa,cdr3_nt
15,TRBJ1-3,NA,NA,TRBV7-2,CASSLGGLAGNTIYF,TGTGCCAGCAGCTTAGGGGGCTTGGCTGGAAACACCATATATTTT
14,TRBJ2-5,NA,NA,TRBV7-2,CASSLAALRETQYF,TGTGCCAGCAGCTTAGCCGCACTGCGAGAGACCCAGTACTTC
15,TRBJ2-5,once,NA,TRBV7-2,CASSLEGGGAETQYF,TGTGCCAGCAGCTTAGAGGGCGGGGGCGCTGAGACCCAGTACTTC
14,TRBJ2-1,NA,NA,TRBV9,CASSVLYDRHEQFF,TGTGCCAGCAGCGTACTTTATGACAGGCATGAGCAGTTCTTC
14,TRBJ1-2,NA,TRBD1,TRBV19,CASRLDREWNGYTF,TGTGCCAGTAGACTCGACAGGGAATGGAATGGCTACACCTTC
10,TRBJ1-2,once,NA,TRBV20-1,CSAWTVGYTF,TGCAGTGCCTGGACAGTTGGCTACACCTTC
14,TRBJ2-7,NA,NA,TRBV6-5,CASSYGGAPYEQYF,TGTGCCAGCAGTTACGGGGGGGCCCCCTACGAGCAGTACTTC
15,TRBJ2-1,NA,NA,TRBV6-4,CASTCPTTRATSQFF,TGTGCCAGCACGTGTCCGACTACCCGGGCTACTTCACAGTTCTTC
15,TRBJ2-7,NA,TRBD1,TRBV4-2,CASSLRQGGSYEQYF,TGTGCCAGCAGCCTCCGACAGGGGGGATCCTACGAGCAGTACTTC
16,TRBJ2-3,NA,TRBD2,TRBV7-9,CASSFRLATSTDTQYF,TGTGCCAGCAGCTTCCGACTAGCGACTAGCACAGATACGCAGTATTTT
13,TRBJ2-5,NA,NA,TRBV28,CASTTNRGETQYF,TGTGCCAGCACTACCAACCGGGGAGAGACCCAGTACTTC
13,TRBJ1-6,NA,NA,TRBV14,CASSQGGSSPLHF,TGTGCCAGCAGCCAGGGGGGTTCATCACCCCTCCACTTT
15,TRBJ2-3,NA,NA,TRBV6-1,CASSEGASPVDTQYF,TGTGCCAGCAGTGAAGGGGCTAGCCCAGTTGATACGCAGTATTTT
15,TRBJ1-3,NA,NA,TRBV14,CASSQARPGGNTIYF,TGTGCCAGCAGCCAGGCACGGCCAGGTGGAAACACCATATATTTT
15,TRBJ1-6,once,TRBD1,TRBV7-8,CASSLDRVINSPLHF,TGTGCCAGCAGTTTAGACAGGGTGATTAATTCACCCCTCCACTTT
15,TRBJ1-6,NA,NA,TRBV6-6,CASSQRTINNSPLHF,TGTGCCAGCAGCCAACGTACAATTAATAATTCACCCCTCCACTTT
15,TRBJ2-7,NA,NA,TRBV6-1,CASSEFTQITYEQYF,TGTGCCAGCAGTGAATTTACACAAATCACCTACGAGCAGTACTTC
15,TRBJ2-2,NA,NA,TRBV13,CASSLVQANTGELFF,TGTGCCAGCAGCTTAGTACAGGCGAACACCGGGGAGCTGTTTTTT
13,TRBJ1-3,NA,TRBD1,TRBV6-6,CASSGTGGNTIYF,TGTGCCAGCAGCGGGACAGGGGGAAACACCATATATTTT
15,TRBJ2-6,NA,NA,TRBV9,CASSGPLPGANVLTF,TGTGCCAGCAGCGGTCCCCTCCCTGGGGCCAACGTCCTGACTTTC
18,TRBJ2-6,few,TRBD1,TRBV12-5,CASGPTGGFLSGANVLTF,TGTGCTAGTGGTCCGACAGGGGGATTCCTCTCTGGGGCCAACGTCCTGACTTTC
12,TRBJ2-3,NA,NA,TRBV27,CASGGGPDTQYF,TGTGCCAGCGGGGGGGGCCCAGATACGCAGTATTTT
15,TRBJ2-5,NA,NA,TRBV14,CASSQGGPAQETQYF,TGTGCCAGCAGCCAAGGAGGGCCCGCCCAAGAGACCCAGTACTTC
12,TRBJ2-7,NA,TRBD1,TRBV2,CARSNRGSEQYF,TGTGCCAGAAGCAACAGGGGTAGCGAGCAGTACTTC
15,TRBJ1-2,once,TRBD1,TRBV7-6,CASSLGTELISGYTF,TGTGCCAGCAGCTTGGGGACAGAACTAATTTCGGGCTACACCTTC
11,TRBJ2-5,few,NA,TRBV14,CASSHSETQYF,TGTGCCAGCAGCCATAGTGAGACCCAGTACTTC
15,TRBJ1-5,NA,NA,TRBV2,CASSVVRGGIQPQHF,TGTGCCAGCAGCGTAGTTAGGGGCGGGATTCAGCCCCAGCATTTT